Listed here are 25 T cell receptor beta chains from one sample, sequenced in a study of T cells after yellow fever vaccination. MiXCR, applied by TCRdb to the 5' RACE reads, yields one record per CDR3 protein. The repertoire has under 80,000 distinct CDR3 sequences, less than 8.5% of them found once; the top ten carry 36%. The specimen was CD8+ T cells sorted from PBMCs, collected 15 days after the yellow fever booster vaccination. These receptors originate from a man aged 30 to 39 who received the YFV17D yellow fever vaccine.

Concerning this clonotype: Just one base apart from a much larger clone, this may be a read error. CDR3 in amino acids: CSVQENCETQYF. The CDR3 DNA follows: TGCAGCGTTCAGGAAAACTGCGAGACCCAGTACTTC. V gene TRBV29-1 combines with J gene TRBJ2-5; D remains unclear. The V end was cut by 5 bases, the J end by 5 bases, with 12 bases between. CDR3 length equals 12 residues. Germline V gene data show CDR1 as SQVTM and CDR2 as ANQGSEA.

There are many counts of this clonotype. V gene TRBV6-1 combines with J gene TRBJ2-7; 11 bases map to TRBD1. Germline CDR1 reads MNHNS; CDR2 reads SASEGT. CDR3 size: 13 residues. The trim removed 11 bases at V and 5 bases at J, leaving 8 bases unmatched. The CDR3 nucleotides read TGTGCCGGCTGGGGACAGGGGGTAAACGAGCAGTACTTC. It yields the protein CAGWGQGVNEQYF.

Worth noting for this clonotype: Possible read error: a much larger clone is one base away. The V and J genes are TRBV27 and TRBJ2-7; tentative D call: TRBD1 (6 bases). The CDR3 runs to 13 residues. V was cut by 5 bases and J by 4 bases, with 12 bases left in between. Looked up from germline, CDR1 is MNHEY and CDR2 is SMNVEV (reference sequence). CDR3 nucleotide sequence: TGTGCCAGCAGTACACAGGGTTGGTACGAGCAGTACTTC. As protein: CASSTQGWYEQYF.

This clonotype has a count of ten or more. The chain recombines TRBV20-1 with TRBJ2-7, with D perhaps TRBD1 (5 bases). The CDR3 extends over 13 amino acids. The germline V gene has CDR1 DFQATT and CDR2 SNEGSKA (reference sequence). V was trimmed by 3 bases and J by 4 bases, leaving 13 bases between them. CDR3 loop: CSARGHLSYEQYF. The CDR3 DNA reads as TGCAGTGCTAGGGGGCACCTTTCTTACGAGCAGTACTTC.

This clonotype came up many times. CDR3 DNA: TGTGCTAGTGGTTTCGAGTTACCCCGCAAGCCCGGGGAGCTGTTTTTT. Its translation is CASGFELPRKPGELFF. The V call is TRBV12-5, the J call TRBJ2-2; D is unclear. CDR1 LGHNT and CDR2 FRNRAP come from the germline V gene. The CDR3 is made up of 16 amino acids. V was cut by 3 bases and J by 6 bases, with 17 bases left in between.

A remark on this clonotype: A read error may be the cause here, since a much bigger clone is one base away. The CDR3 is CASILGTDNEQFF. CDR3 DNA sequence: TGTGCCAGCATCTTAGGTACAGACAATGAGCAGTTCTTC. V and J are TRBV7-7 and TRBJ2-1; no reliable D call. CDR1 and CDR2 from the germline V gene are SSHAT and FNYEAQ (reference sequence). The CDR3 is 13 amino acids.

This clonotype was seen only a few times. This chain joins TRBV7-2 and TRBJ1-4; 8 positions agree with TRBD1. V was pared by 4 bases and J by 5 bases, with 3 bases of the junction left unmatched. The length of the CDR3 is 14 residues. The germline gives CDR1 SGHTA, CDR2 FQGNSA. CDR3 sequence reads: CASSYGQGNEKLFF. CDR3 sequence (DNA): TGTGCCAGCAGCTACGGACAGGGAAATGAAAAACTGTTTTTT.

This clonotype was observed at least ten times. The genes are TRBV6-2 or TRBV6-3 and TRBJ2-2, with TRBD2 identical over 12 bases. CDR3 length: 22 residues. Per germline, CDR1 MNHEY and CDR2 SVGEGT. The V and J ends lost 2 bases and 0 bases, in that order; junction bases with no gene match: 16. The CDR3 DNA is TGTGCCAGCAGTTACCCCTCCACACCCGGACTAGCGGGAAAAGCGAACACCGGGGAGCTGTTTTTT. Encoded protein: CASSYPSTPGLAGKANTGELFF.

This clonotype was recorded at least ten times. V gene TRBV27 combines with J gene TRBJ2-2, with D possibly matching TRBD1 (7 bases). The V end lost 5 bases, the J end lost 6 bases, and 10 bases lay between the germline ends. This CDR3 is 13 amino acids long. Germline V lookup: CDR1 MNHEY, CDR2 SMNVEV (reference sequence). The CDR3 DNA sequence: TGTGCCAGCAGTCTCAGGGGGGCCGGGGAGCTGTTTTTT. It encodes CASSLRGAGELFF.

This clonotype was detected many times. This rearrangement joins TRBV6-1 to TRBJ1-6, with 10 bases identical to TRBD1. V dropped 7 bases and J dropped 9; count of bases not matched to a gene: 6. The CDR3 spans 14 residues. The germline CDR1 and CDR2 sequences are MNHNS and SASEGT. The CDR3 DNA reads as TGTGCCAGCACGCTAGGGACAGGGGCTTCACCCCTCCACTTT. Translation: CASTLGTGASPLHF.

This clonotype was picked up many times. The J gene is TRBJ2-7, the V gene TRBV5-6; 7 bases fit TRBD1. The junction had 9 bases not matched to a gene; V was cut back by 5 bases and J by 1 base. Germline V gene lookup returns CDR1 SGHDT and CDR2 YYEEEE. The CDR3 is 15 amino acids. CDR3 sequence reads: CASRGGQDHSYEQYF. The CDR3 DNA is TGTGCCAGCAGAGGTGGACAGGACCATTCCTACGAGCAGTACTTC. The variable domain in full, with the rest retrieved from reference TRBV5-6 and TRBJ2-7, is DAGVTQSPTHLIKTRGQQVTLRCSPKSGHDTVSWYQQALGQGPQFIFQYYEEEERQRGNFPDRFSGHQFPNYSSELNVNALLLGDSALYLCASRGGQDHSYEQYFGPGTRLTVT.

The CDR3 coding sequence is TGTGCCAGCAGCAAAGGCGTGACAGAAACCTACGAGCAGTACTTC. This encodes CASSKGVTETYEQYF. V and J are TRBV21-1 and TRBJ2-7; TRBD1 is taken as the D call from the table, unchecked against the DNA. TRBV21-1 is an annotated pseudogene. The CDR3 loop spans 15 amino acids.

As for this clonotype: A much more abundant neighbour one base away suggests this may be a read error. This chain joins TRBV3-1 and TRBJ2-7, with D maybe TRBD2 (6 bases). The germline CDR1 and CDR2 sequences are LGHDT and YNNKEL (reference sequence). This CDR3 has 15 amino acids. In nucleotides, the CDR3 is TGTGCCAGCAGCCAAGTAGGAAGACCCTCGGGGGAGCAGTGCTTC. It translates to CASSQVGRPSGEQCF.

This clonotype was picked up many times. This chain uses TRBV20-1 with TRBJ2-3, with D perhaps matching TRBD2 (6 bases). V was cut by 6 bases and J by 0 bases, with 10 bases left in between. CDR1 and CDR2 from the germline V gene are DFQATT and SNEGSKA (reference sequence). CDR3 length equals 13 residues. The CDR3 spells CSAHGTSTDTQYF. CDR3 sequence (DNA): TGCAGTGCCCATGGGACTAGCACAGATACGCAGTATTTT.

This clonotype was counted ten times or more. CDR3 nucleotide sequence: TGTGCCAGCAGCTCCATCAGAGCGGGAGTAGAAGAGACCCAGTACTTC. This sequence encodes CASSSIRAGVEETQYF. The chain uses TRBV7-6 and TRBJ2-5; TRBD2 matches 8 bases. V gave up 4 bases and J gave up 3 bases; unmatched junction bases: 10. The CDR3 sequence is 16 residues long. Germline V gene lookup returns CDR1 SGHVS and CDR2 FNYEAQ.

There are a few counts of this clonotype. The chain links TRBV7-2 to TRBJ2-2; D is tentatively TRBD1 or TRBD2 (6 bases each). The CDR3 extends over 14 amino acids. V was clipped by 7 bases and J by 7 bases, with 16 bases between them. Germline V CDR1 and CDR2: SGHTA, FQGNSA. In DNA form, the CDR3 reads TGTGCCAGCACCCGCTCGGGGGCTAGCGGGGAGCTGTTTTTT. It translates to CASTRSGASGELFF.

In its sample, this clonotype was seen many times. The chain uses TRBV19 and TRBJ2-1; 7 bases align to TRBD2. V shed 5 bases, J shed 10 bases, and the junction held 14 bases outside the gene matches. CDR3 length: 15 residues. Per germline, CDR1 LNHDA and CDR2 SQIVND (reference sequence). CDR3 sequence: CASSGGDYSIWEQFF. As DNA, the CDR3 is TGTGCCAGTAGTGGGGGGGACTATAGCATTTGGGAGCAGTTCTTC.

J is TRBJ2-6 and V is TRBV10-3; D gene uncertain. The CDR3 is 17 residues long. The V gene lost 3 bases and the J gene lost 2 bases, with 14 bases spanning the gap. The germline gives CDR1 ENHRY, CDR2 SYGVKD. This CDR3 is CAISENLYWTGANVLTF. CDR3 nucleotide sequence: TGTGCCATCAGTGAAAACTTATATTGGACTGGGGCCAACGTCCTGACTTTC.

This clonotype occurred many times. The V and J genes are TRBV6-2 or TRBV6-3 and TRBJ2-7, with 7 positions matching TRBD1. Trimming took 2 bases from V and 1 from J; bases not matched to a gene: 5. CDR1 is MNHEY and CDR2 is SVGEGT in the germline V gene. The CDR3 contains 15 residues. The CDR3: CASSYKPGGSYEQYF. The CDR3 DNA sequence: TGTGCCAGCAGTTACAAGCCAGGGGGATCCTACGAGCAGTACTTC.

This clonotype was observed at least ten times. CDR3 protein: CASSQEDRGSSYEQYF. The CDR3 nucleotides read TGTGCCAGCAGCCAAGAGGACAGGGGTTCCTCCTACGAGCAGTACTTC. The V call is TRBV4-2, the J call TRBJ2-7, with TRBD1 identical over 9 bases. With 0 bases clipped from V and 0 bases from J, the junction kept 3 bases outside the gene matches. This CDR3 comprises 16 residues. The germline gives CDR1 LGHNA, CDR2 YNFKEQ.

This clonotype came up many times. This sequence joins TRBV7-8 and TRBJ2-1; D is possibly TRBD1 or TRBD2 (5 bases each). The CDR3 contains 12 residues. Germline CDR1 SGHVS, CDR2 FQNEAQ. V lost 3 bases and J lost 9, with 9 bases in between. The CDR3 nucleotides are TGTGCCAGCAGCTTGGGACGGATTGAGCAGTTCTTC. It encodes CASSLGRIEQFF.

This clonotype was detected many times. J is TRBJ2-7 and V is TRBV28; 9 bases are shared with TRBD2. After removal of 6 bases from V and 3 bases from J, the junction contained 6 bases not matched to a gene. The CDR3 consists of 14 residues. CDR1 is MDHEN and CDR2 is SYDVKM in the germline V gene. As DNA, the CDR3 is TGTGCCAGCAGAACCAGCGGGGGGAGCTACGAGCAGTACTTC. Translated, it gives CASRTSGGSYEQYF.

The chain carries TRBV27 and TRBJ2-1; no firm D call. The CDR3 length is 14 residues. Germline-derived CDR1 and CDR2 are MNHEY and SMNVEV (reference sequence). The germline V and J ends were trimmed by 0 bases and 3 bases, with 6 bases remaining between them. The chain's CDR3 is CASSLSAGYNEQFF. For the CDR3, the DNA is TGTGCCAGCAGTTTATCCGCAGGCTACAATGAGCAGTTCTTC.

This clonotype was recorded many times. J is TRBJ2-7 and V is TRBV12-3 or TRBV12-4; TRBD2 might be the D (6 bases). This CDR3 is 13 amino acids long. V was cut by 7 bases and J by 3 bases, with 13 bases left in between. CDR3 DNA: TGTGCCAGCACTTCCCGGGGAGGCTACGAGCAGTACTTC. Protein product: CASTSRGGYEQYF.

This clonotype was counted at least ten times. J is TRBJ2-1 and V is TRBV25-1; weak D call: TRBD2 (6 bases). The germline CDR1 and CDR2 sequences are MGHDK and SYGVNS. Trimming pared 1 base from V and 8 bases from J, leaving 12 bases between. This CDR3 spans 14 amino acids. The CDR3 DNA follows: TGTGCCAGCAGTGAATTCGGGGGTTACGATGAGCAGTTCTTC. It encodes CASSEFGGYDEQFF.